A single sample is the source of the 17 T cell receptor beta chains below, sequenced in a study of T cell changes during pregnancy in multiple sclerosis. Method: immunoSEQ multiplex PCR; TCRdb's copy keeps in-frame clones and lacks some. Of fewer than 25,000 clones in the sample, 90% were seen once. The material was CD8+ T cells from peripheral blood mononuclear cells, obtained in the third trimester of pregnancy. These TCRs come from a female donor in good health, enrolled as a control in a pregnancy study.

The chain has TRBV19 and TRBJ1-2; D gene ambiguous. The germline gives CDR1 LNHDA, CDR2 SQIVND (reference sequence). The CDR3 extends over 16 amino acids. Deletions cut 9 bases from V and 4 bases from J, with 24 bases between. The DNA for the CDR3 is TGTGCCAGCCTCACTTCCCCCGGGAGCCAGGTCTATGGCTACACCTTC. Translated: CASLTSPGSQVYGYTF.

V is TRBV7-2 and J is TRBJ2-1, with 11 bases aligning to TRBD2. The CDR3 runs to 18 residues. CDR1 is SGHTA, CDR2 FQGNSA, per germline. Germline trimming cut 3 bases from V and 3 bases from J; bases unmatched to any gene: 10. Here the CDR3 reads CASSLHGTSGSNYNEQFF. CDR3 bases: TGTGCCAGCAGCTTGCACGGGACTAGCGGATCTAACTACAATGAGCAGTTCTTC.

This chain links TRBV21-1 with TRBJ1-5. TRBV21-1 is a pseudogene segment. The CDR3 extends over 15 amino acids. Here the CDR3 reads CASTKAGGANQPQHF. The CDR3 DNA reads TGTGCCAGCACCAAGGCGGGGGGGGCCAATCAGCCCCAGCATTTT.

The chain joins TRBV7-2 to TRBJ2-5, with D unclear. V lost 3 bases, J lost 5 bases, and 16 bases lay in between. The CDR3 is made up of 15 amino acids. CDR1 is SGHTA and CDR2 is FQGNSA in the germline V gene. The CDR3 coding sequence is TGTGCCAGCAGCTTTGTCTGGCCCCTCTGGGAGACCCAGTACTTC. This gives the protein CASSFVWPLWETQYF.

This sequence joins TRBV7-9 and TRBJ2-7; weak D call: TRBD1 (5 bases). CDR3 length: 14 amino acids. The V gene lost 4 bases and the J gene lost 2 bases, with 12 bases spanning the gap. Germline-derived CDR1 and CDR2 are SEHNR and FQNEAQ (reference sequence). For the CDR3, the DNA is TGTGCCAGCAGCTCAGGACACCTAGCCTACGAGCAGTACTTC. This sequence encodes CASSSGHLAYEQYF.

This chain connects TRBV19 to TRBJ1-5, with TRBD1 identical over 8 bases. Germline values: CDR1 LNHDA, CDR2 SQIVND (reference sequence). This CDR3 has 14 residues. J lost 4 bases, V lost 3 bases, and 2 bases had no gene match. The DNA of the CDR3 is TGTGCCAGTAGTATCCGGGACAGGAATCAGCCCCAGCATTTT. Its protein is CASSIRDRNQPQHF.

The chain employs TRBV15 and TRBJ1-1, with 7 nucleotides matching TRBD1. V dropped 10 bases and J dropped 4; count of bases not matched to a gene: 15. The CDR3 loop spans 15 amino acids. CDR1 LNHNV and CDR2 YYDKDF come from the germline V gene (reference sequence). CDR3 bases: TGTGCCAGCAAAAACTTACAGGGGCGAAGCACTGAAGCTTTCTTT. It specifies CASKNLQGRSTEAFF. The full variable domain, in which reference TRBV15 and TRBJ1-1 provide the parts outside the CDR3, is DAMVIQNPRYQVTQFGKPVTLSCSQTLNHNVMYWYQQKSSQAPKLLFHYYDKDFNNEADTPDNFQSRRPNTSFCFLDIRSPGLGDTAMYLCASKNLQGRSTEAFFGQGTRLTVV.

This rearrangement joins TRBV7-9 to TRBJ2-7; a weak D match, TRBD1 (5 bases). Germline V gene sequence: CDR1 SEHNR, CDR2 FQNEAQ (reference sequence). The CDR3 runs 15 residues. V was trimmed by 1 base and J by 2 bases, leaving 12 bases between them. The CDR3 here is CASSLGQDTPYEQYF. DNA of the CDR3: TGTGCCAGCAGCTTAGGCCAGGACACCCCCTACGAGCAGTACTTC.

The chain couples TRBV6-1 to TRBJ2-2, with 8 nucleotides matching TRBD2. Per the germline V gene, CDR1 is MNHNS and CDR2 is SASEGT. V shed 2 bases, J shed 5 bases, and the junction held 7 bases outside the gene matches. This CDR3 has 16 amino acids. In nucleotides, the CDR3 is TGTGCCAGCAGTGAAATCGGGGGGGAAGGTACCGGGGAGCTGTTTTTT. This codes for CASSEIGGEGTGELFF.

The chain joins TRBV28 to TRBJ2-3, with TRBD2 matching over 10 bases. Germline values: CDR1 MDHEN, CDR2 SYDVKM. Trimming at V came to 5 bases and at J to 3 bases, leaving 8 bases not matched to a gene. The length of the CDR3 is 16 residues. For the CDR3, the DNA is TGTGCCAGCAGTCCCGATCTAGCGGGAGTGACAGATACGCAGTATTTT. Translation: CASSPDLAGVTDTQYF.

This chain connects TRBV29-1 to TRBJ1-2, with D unresolved. The CDR3 is 11 amino acids. The germline gives CDR1 SQVTM, CDR2 ANQGSEA. Trimming stripped 4 bases from V and 6 bases from J, with 9 bases between. The CDR3 DNA reads TGCAGCGTTGTTGGGCAAGATGGCTACACCTTC. Translated, it gives CSVVGQDGYTF.

The chain recombines TRBV6-4 with TRBJ2-1, with D possibly matching TRBD2 (5 bases). Germline V gene data show CDR1 as MRHNA and CDR2 as SNTAGT. Trimming stripped 4 bases from V and 0 bases from J, with 19 bases between. The CDR3 length is 18 residues. CDR3 sequence (DNA): TGTGCCAGCAGTGGTAACCCAACTAGGGAGAGCTCCTACAATGAGCAGTTCTTC. Protein: CASSGNPTRESSYNEQFF.

The chain employs TRBV9 and TRBJ1-6, with D hard to call. Trimming removed 4 bases from V and 10 bases from J, with 15 bases in between. There are 14 residues in the CDR3. CDR1 SGDLS and CDR2 YYNGEE come from the germline V gene. CDR3 nucleotide sequence: TGTGCCAGCAGCAGCGGAGGTGTTGGGTCACCCCTCCACTTT. It translates to CASSSGGVGSPLHF.

This chain uses TRBV7-4 with TRBJ1-1; 10 bases fit TRBD1. CDR1 is SGHVT, CDR2 SQSDAQ, per germline. The CDR3 extends over 15 amino acids. The trim removed 1 base at V and 4 bases at J, leaving 3 bases unmatched. The CDR3 sequence: CASSLGRQGATEAFF. Written as DNA, the CDR3 is TGTGCCAGCAGCTTAGGCCGACAGGGGGCCACTGAAGCTTTCTTT.

The J gene is TRBJ1-1, the V gene TRBV4-2, with D tentatively TRBD1 (5 bases). V dropped 5 bases and J dropped 7 bases, with 11 bases sitting between them. Germline CDR1 LGHNA, CDR2 YNFKEQ. The CDR3 totals 12 residues. CDR3 nucleotides: TGTGCCAGCAGCTCCGACGGGGGTGAAGCTTTCTTT. Protein: CASSSDGGEAFF.

This chain uses TRBV5-1 with TRBJ2-1; 11 nucleotides line up with TRBD2. CDR3 length equals 16 residues. CDR1 is SGHRS and CDR2 is YFSETQ in the germline V gene. Trimming cost V 2 bases and J 7 bases; bases outside gene matches: 8. The CDR3, as DNA: TGCGCCAGCAGCTTTCTTGGGACTAGCGGCTCGAATGAGCAGTTCTTC. It yields the protein CASSFLGTSGSNEQFF.

This clone rates as medium-sized. The V call is TRBV6-5, the J call TRBJ2-7; D is possibly TRBD1 (7 bases). V was clipped by 7 bases and J by 7 bases, with 20 bases between them. Germline V lookup: CDR1 MNHEY, CDR2 SVGAGI. CDR3 size: 14 residues. The CDR3 region is CASNAGTDTKEQYF. As DNA, the CDR3 is TGTGCCAGCAACGCGGGGACAGACACTAAAGAGCAGTACTTC.